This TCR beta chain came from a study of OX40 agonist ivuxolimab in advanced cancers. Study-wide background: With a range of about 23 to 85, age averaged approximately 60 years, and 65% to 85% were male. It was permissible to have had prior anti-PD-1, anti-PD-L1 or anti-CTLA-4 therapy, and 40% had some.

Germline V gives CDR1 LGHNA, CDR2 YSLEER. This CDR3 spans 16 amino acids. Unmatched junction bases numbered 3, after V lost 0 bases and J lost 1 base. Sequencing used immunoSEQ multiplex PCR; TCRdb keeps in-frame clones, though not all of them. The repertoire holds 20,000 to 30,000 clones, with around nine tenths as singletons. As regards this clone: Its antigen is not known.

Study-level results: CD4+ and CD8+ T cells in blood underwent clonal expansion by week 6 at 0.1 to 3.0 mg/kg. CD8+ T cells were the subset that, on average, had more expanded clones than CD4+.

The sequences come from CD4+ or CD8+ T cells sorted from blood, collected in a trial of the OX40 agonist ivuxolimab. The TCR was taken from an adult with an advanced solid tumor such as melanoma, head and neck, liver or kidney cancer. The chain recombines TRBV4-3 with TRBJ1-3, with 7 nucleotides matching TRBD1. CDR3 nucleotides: TGCGCCAGCAGCCAAGATAGGGGGCAGTCTGGAAACACCATATATTTT. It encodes CASSQDRGQSGNTIYF.